A selection of T cell receptor beta chains follows, all from one sample in a study of OX40 agonist ivuxolimab in advanced cancers. The method was immunoSEQ multiplex PCR; TCRdb's version includes in-frame clones alone and lacks a portion of them. The sample holds about 110,000 clones; roughly 90% are singletons and the top ten take roughly 0.66%. The sample in question was CD4+ or CD8+ T cells sorted from blood, obtained in a trial of the OX40 agonist ivuxolimab. These receptors came from an adult with an advanced solid tumor such as melanoma, head and neck, liver or kidney cancer. The CDR3 runs from the conserved cysteine through the conserved F or W. The order of the fields is clone size, J gene, V gene, D gene, CDR3 DNA, CDR3 protein. The D gene is left open where the match is weak. The size field is filled for only some rows; it gives once, few, many or a size class.

>NA|TRBJ1-4|TRBV4-1|NA
TGCGCCAGCAGCCAAGATCGGGGCGGGGTTGCAACTAATGAAAAACTGTTTTTT
CASSQDRGGVATNEKLFF
>NA|TRBJ2-3|TRBV7-9|NA
TGTGCAGCTGGGGGTAAAGTAAGCACAGATACGCAGTATTTT
CAAGGKVSTDTQYF
>NA|TRBJ2-7|TRBV7-9|NA
TGTGCCAGCAGCTTGGCGGCAGTCTACGAGCAGTACTTC
CASSLAAVYEQYF
>NA|TRBJ2-5|TRBV19|TRBD1
TGTGCCAGCGACGCGACCGGGACAGGGGTCTGGGAGACCCAGTACTTC
CASDATGTGVWETQYF
>NA|TRBJ1-1|TRBV27|TRBD1
TGTGCCAGCAGTTCCTACGGGACAGGGAACACTGAAGCTTTCTTT
CASSSYGTGNTEAFF
>NA|TRBJ1-1|TRBV28|TRBD1
TGTGCCAGCAGTCTATACGGGACAGAGAACACTGAAGCTTTCTTT
CASSLYGTENTEAFF
>once|TRBJ2-7|TRBV27|TRBD2
TGTGCCAGCAACGTGAGGCGGGGGTTCGGAACCTCCGAGCAGTACTTC
CASNVRRGFGTSEQYF
>once|TRBJ1-1|TRBV11-2|TRBD1
TGTGCCAGCAGCCAAGGGACAGGGAACACTGAAGCTTTCTTT
CASSQGTGNTEAFF
>NA|TRBJ1-1|TRBV19|NA
TGTGCCAGTAGTACTCCCGGAACAGGGTGGAACACTGAAGCTTTCTTT
CASSTPGTGWNTEAFF
>NA|TRBJ2-1|TRBV6-5|TRBD1
TGTGCCAGCAAGATGACAGGGGCGTACTACAATGAGCAGTTCTTC
CASKMTGAYYNEQFF
>NA|TRBJ1-1|TRBV18|TRBD1
TGTGCCAGCTCACTATACGACAGGGGGAACACTGAAGCTTTCTTT
CASSLYDRGNTEAFF
>NA|TRBJ2-2|TRBV10-3|NA
TGTGCCATCAGTGAGGCGCGGGGTTCCACCGGGGAGCTGTTTTTT
CAISEARGSTGELFF
>NA|TRBJ2-7|TRBV5-4|TRBD2
TGTGCCAGCAGCTTGTCAAGGGACTATCGCTACGAGCAGTACTTC
CASSLSRDYRYEQYF
>NA|TRBJ2-7|TRBV5-4|NA
TGTGCCAGCAGCCCGCAAAGTCACAGCTACGAGCAGTACTTC
CASSPQSHSYEQYF
>NA|TRBJ2-5|TRBV5-1|TRBD2
TGCGCCAGCAGCTTAGCGGGAGGAGGAGAGACCCAGTACTTC
CASSLAGGGETQYF
>NA|TRBJ1-5|TRBV4-1|TRBD1
TGCGCCAGCAGCCAAGTGGACAGGTCCTATAGCAATCAGCCCCAGCATTTT
CASSQVDRSYSNQPQHF
>NA|TRBJ2-7|TRBV6-6|TRBD1
TGTGCCAGCAGTTACTCCAGACAGGGGGTCTACGAGCAGTACTTC
CASSYSRQGVYEQYF
>NA|TRBJ2-2|TRBV7-6|TRBD2
TGTGCTAGCAGCCCCGCGGGAGGCGACACCGGGGAGCTGTTTTTT
CASSPAGGDTGELFF
>NA|TRBJ1-5|TRBV25-1|NA
TGTGCCAGCAGTGAATCCTGGGACGACAATCAGCCCCAGCATTTT
CASSESWDDNQPQHF
>NA|TRBJ1-6|TRBV2|NA
TGTGCCAGCAGTGAAGAAACAGCATACTATAATTCACCCCTCCACTTT
CASSEETAYYNSPLHF
>NA|TRBJ2-3|TRBV6-1|NA
TGTGCCAGCAGCCTACAAGATACGCAGTATTTT
CASSLQDTQYF
>once|TRBJ2-7|TRBV11-1|NA
TGTGCCAGCAGCTTAGCGTTTCACAGCCAGTTCCTGGAGCAGTACTTC
CASSLAFHSQFLEQYF
>NA|TRBJ2-7|TRBV4-1|NA
TGCGCCAGCAGCCAAGGGACGGGGGTCTACGAGCAGTACTTC
CASSQGTGVYEQYF
>NA|TRBJ2-3|TRBV5-1|NA
TGCGCCAGCAGCTTGGTTTTGGGCGGCACAGATACGCAGTATTTT
CASSLVLGGTDTQYF
>NA|TRBJ2-3|TRBV30|TRBD1
TGTGCCTGGATCACCCCGGGACAGGAGGTCCCAGATACGCAGTATTTT
CAWITPGQEVPDTQYF
>NA|TRBJ1-3|TRBV30|NA
TGTGCCTGGGGACAATTGAGCTCTGGAAACACCATATATTTT
CAWGQLSSGNTIYF
>NA|TRBJ1-1|TRBV18|NA
TGTGCCAGCTCACCCGGGAATTCTGAAGCTTTCTTT
CASSPGNSEAFF
>NA|TRBJ2-1|TRBV29-1|NA
TGCAGCGCCGAAGGGCAGGTCAATGAGCAGTTCTTC
CSAEGQVNEQFF
>NA|TRBJ1-4|TRBV27|TRBD1
TGTGCCAGCAGTCGACCTACAGGGGGCGGTAATAGTGGAAAACTGTTTTTT
CASSRPTGGGNSGKLFF
>NA|TRBJ1-3|TRBV19|TRBD1
TGTGCCTGTGACGAGGGGGCTAATAGAGGTGGAAACACCATATATTTT
CACDEGANRGGNTIYF
>once|TRBJ2-3|TRBV5-1|NA
TGCGCCAGCAGCGAGGCCGCAGATACGCAGTATTTT
CASSEAADTQYF
>NA|TRBJ2-3|TRBV5-1|NA
TGCGCCAGCCGAATAGCTTCCCAGCCCGGGGATACGCAGTATTTT
CASRIASQPGDTQYF